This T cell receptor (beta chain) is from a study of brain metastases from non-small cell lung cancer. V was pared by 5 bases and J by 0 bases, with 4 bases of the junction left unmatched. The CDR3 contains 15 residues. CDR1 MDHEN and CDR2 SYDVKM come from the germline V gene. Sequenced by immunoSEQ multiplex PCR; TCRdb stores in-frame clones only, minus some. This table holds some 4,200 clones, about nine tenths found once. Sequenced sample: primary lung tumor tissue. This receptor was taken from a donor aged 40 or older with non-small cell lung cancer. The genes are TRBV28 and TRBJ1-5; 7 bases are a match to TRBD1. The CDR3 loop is CASSRQGSSNQPQHF. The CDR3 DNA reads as TGTGCCAGCAGTCGACAGGGTAGTAGCAATCAGCCCCAGCATTTT.